This T cell receptor (beta chain) originates from a study of T cells in Graves' hyperthyroidism and ophthalmopathy. On the study more broadly: Prior to any treatment, at the point of initial diagnosis, peripheral blood was collected. Study-level results: Blood shared most expanded thyroid clonotypes above 0.001. Researchers report that a 13 V-J model separated ophthalmopathy from stable hyperthyroidism.

This clonotype was counted many times. As yet, its antigen is unknown. An absence of ophthalmopathy progression within 18 months meant stable Graves' hyperthyroidism. The investigators amplified TCR beta CDR3 regions from RNA transcripts. The TCR CDR3 first-round RT-PCR relied on the HTBI primer set. Each CDR3 protein gets one entry after TCRdb re-called the multiplex PCR reads with MiXCR. The repertoire includes about 840,000 distinct CDR3 sequences, roughly 40% of them detected once, and 8.9% sits in the top ten. Source material: blood. This clonotype originated in a man aged 18 to 29 with Graves' hyperthyroidism.

The CDR3 DNA sequence: TGTGCCAGCAGCTCAACAGGTGCCGAGCAGTACTTC. Translating it yields CASSSTGAEQYF. The V call is TRBV7-9, the J call TRBJ2-7, with TRBD1 as a possible D gene (5 bases). This CDR3 is 12 amino acids long. Germline V gene lookup returns CDR1 SEHNR and CDR2 FQNEAQ (reference sequence). Trimming stripped 4 bases from V and 6 bases from J, with 10 bases between. The variable domain in full, with the rest retrieved from reference TRBV7-9 and TRBJ2-7, is DTGVSQNPRHKITKRGQNVTFRCDPISEHNRLYWYRQTLGQGPEFLTYFQNEAQLEKSRLLSDRFSAERPKGSFSTLEIQRTEQGDSAMYLCASSSTGAEQYFGPGTRLTVT.